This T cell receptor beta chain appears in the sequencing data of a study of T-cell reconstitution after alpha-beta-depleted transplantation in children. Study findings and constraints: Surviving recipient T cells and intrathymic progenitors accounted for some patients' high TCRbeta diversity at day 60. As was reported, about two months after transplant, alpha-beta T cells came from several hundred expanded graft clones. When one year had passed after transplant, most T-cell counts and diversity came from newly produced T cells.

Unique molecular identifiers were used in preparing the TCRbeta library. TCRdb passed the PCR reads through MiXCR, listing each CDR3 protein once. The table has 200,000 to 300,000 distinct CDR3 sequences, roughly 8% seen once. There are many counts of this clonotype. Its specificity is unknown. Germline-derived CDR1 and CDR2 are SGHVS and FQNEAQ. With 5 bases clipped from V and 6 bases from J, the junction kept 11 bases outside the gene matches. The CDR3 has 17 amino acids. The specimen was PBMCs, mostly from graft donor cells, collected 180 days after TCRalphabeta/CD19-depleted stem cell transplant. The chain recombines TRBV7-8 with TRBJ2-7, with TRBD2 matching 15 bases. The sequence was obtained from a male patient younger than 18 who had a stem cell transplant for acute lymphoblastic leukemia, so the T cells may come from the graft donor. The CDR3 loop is CASSPRGTSGGLSEQYF. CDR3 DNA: TGTGCCAGCAGCCCTAGGGGGACTAGCGGGGGGTTAAGCGAGCAGTACTTC.